This T cell receptor beta chain stems from a study of shared clonotypes between healthy human individuals. Across the study: CD4 naive and memory got three plates each, CD8 naive two, CD8 memory one. Study observations and caveats: Naive subsets tended to show greater estimated richness than memory subsets. Approximately 5% of naive CD4 clonotypes were shared across four donors.

V lost 5 bases, J lost 0 bases, and 13 bases lay in between. Per germline, CDR1 PRHDT and CDR2 FYEKMQ (reference sequence). This CDR3 region has 16 residues. Original processing methods: Junction-only sequences without quality scores came from ImmunoSEQ, so filtering differed. TCRdb's copy holds only in-frame clones and misses some; the assay was immunoSEQ multiplex PCR. The DNA gave D and trimming, while V, J and clone size come from that table. Seen here are 1.5 million to 2.5 million clones, approximately 94% observed once, and the top ten hold less than 1.5%. Terminally differentiated effector memory CD45RA+ cells were left out of the naive CD8 fraction, which was CD45RO-negative and positively selected for CCR7. This clone was observed a single time. Its antigen is still unknown.

This TCR came from a man aged 18 to 30 in good health. This chain uses TRBV13 with TRBJ2-2, with D perhaps assigned TRBD1 or TRBD2 (6 bases each). The sample comprised naive CD8+ T cells sorted from blood. The chain's CDR3 is CASSGRGQSNTGELFF. The CDR3 coding sequence is TGTGCCAGCAGCGGACGGGGGCAATCGAACACCGGGGAGCTGTTTTTT.